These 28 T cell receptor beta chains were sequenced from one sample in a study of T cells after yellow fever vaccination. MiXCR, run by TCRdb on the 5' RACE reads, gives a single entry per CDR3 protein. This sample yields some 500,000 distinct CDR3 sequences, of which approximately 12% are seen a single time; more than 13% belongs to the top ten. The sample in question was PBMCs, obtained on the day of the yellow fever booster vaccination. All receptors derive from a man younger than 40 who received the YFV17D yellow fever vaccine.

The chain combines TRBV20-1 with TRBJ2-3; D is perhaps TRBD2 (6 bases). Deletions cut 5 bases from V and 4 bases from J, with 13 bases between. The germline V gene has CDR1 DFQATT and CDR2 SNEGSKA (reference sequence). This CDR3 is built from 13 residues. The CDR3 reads CSAGPGLADTQYF. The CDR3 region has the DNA TGCAGTGCTGGACCGGGACTCGCAGATACGCAGTATTTT.

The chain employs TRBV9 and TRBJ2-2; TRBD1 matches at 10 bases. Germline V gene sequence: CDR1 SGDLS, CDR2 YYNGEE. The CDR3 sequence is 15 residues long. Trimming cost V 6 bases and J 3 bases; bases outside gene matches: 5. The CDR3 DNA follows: TGTGCCAGCACCGGGACAGGGGTATACACCGGGGAGCTGTTTTTT. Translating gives CASTGTGVYTGELFF.

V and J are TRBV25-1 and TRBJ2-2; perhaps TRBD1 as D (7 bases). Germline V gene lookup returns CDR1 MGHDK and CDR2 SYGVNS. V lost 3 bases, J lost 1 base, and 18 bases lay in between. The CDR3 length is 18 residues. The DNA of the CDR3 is TGTGCCAGCAGTGATCCCTTTGCAGGGGGGAAGAACACCGGGGAGCTGTTTTTT. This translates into CASSDPFAGGKNTGELFF.

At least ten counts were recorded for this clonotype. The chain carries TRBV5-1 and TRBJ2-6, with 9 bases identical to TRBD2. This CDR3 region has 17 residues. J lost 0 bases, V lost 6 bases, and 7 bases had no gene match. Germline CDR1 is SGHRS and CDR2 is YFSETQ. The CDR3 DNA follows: TGCGCCAGCAAGGCTAGCGGGGCCACCTCTGGGGCCAACGTCCTGACTTTC. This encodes CASKASGATSGANVLTF.

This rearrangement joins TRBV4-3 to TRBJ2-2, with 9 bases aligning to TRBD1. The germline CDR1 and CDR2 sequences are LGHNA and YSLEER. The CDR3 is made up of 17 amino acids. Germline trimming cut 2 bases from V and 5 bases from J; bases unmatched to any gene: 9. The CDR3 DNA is TGCGCCAGCAGCCAACCGGGACAGGGTTTACGTACCGGGGAGCTGTTTTTT. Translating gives CASSQPGQGLRTGELFF.

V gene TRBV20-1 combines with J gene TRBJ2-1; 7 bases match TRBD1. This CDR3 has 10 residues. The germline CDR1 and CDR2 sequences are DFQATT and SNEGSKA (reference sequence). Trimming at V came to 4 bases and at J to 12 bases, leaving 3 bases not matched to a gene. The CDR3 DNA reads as TGCAGTGCTACCCGGGACAGGCAGTTCTTC. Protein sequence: CSATRDRQFF.

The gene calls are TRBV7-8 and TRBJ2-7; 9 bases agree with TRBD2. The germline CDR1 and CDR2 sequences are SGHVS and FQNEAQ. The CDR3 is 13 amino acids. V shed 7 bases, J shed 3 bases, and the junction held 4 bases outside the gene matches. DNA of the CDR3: TGTGCCAGCAAGCTAGCGGGACACTACGAGCAGTACTTC. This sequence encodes CASKLAGHYEQYF.

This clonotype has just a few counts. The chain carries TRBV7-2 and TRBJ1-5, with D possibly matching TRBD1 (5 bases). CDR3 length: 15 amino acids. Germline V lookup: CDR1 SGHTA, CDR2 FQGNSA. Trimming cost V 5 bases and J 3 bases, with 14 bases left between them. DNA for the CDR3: TGTGCCAGCAGCCCGGGGGACGTCCCCAATCAGCCCCAGCATTTT. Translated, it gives CASSPGDVPNQPQHF.

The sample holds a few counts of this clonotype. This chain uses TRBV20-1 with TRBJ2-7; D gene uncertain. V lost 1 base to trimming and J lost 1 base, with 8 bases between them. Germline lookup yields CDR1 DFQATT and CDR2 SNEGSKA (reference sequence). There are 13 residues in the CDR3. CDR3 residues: CSARGARSYEQYF. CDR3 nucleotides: TGCAGTGCTAGAGGCGCCAGATCCTACGAGCAGTACTTC.

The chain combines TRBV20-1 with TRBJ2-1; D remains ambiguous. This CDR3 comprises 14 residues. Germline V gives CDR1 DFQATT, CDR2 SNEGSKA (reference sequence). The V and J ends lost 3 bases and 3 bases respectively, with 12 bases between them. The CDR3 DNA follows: TGCAGTGCTAGTGGTGGGCTAAGCTACAATGAGCAGTTCTTC. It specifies CSASGGLSYNEQFF.

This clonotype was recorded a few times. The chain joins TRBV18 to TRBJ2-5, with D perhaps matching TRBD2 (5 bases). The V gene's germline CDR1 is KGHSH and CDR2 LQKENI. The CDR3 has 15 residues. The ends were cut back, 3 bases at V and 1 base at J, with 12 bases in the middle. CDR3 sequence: CASSPPRGGQETQYF. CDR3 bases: TGTGCCAGCTCACCTCCGAGAGGAGGCCAAGAGACCCAGTACTTC. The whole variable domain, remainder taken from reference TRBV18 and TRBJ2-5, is NAGVMQNPRHLVRRRGQEARLRCSPMKGHSHVYWYRQLPEEGLKFMVYLQKENIIDESGMPKERFSAEFPKEGPSILRIQQVVRGDSAAYFCASSPPRGGQETQYFGPGTRLLVL.

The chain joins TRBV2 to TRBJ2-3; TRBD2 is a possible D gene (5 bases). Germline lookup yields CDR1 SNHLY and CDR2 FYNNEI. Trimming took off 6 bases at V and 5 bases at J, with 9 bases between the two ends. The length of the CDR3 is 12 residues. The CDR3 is CASRPGGDTQYF. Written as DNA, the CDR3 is TGTGCCAGCAGACCCGGAGGAGATACGCAGTATTTT.

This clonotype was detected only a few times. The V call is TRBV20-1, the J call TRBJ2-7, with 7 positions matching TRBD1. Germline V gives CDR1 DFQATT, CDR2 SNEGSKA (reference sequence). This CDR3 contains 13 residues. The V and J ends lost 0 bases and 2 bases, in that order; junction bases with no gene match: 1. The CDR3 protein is CSARDTGAYEQYF. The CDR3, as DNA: TGCAGTGCTAGAGATACAGGGGCCTACGAGCAGTACTTC.

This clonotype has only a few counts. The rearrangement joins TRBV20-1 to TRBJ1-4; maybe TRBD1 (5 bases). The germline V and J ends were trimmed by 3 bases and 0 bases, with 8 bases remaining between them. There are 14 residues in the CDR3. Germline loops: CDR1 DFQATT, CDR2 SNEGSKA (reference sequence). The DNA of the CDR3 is TGCAGTGCTAGCGGGGCGGCAACTAATGAAAAACTGTTTTTT. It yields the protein CSASGAATNEKLFF.

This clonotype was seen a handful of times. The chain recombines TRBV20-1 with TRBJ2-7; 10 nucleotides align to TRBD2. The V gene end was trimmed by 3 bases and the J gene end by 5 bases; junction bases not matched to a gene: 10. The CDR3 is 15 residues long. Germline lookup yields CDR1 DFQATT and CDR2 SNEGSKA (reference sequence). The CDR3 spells CSASSGSGRANEQYF. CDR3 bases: TGCAGTGCTAGTTCTGGGAGCGGGAGGGCCAACGAGCAGTACTTC.

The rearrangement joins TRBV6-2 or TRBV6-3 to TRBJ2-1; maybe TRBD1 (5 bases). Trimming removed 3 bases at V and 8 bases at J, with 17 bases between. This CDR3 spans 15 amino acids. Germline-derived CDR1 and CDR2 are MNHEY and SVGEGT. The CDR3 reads CASSYVRGRVYEQFF. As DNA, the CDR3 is TGTGCCAGCAGTTATGTAAGGGGCCGGGTCTATGAGCAGTTCTTC.

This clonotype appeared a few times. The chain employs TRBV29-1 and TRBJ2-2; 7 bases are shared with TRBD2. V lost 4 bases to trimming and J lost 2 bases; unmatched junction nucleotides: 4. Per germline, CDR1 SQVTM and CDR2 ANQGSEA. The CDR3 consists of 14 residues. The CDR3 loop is CSVVVAGNTGELFF. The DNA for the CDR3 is TGCAGCGTTGTGGTAGCGGGCAACACCGGGGAGCTGTTTTTT.

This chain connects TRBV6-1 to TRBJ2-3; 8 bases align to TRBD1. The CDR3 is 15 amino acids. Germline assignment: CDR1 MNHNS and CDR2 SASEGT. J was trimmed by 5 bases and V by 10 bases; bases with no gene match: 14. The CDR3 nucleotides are TGTGCCATCCAACGCGCAGGGGGCGTTGGAGATACGCAGTATTTT. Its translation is CAIQRAGGVGDTQYF.

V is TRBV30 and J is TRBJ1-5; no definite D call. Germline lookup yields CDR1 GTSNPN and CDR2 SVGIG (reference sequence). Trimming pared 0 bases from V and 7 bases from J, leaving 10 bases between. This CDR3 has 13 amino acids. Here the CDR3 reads CAWSVTGGQPQHF. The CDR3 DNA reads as TGTGCCTGGAGTGTAACGGGAGGACAGCCCCAGCATTTT.

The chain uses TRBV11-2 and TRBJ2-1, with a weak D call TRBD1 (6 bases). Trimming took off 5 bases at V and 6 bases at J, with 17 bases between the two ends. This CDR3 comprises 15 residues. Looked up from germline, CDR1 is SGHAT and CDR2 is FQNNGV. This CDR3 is CASSRRQVIPNEQFF. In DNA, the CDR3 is TGTGCCAGCAGCCGCCGACAGGTAATACCCAATGAGCAGTTCTTC.

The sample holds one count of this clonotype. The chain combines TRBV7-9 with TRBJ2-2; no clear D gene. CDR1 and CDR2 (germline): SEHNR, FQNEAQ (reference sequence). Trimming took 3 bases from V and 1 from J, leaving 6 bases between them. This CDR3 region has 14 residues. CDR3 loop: CASSFTENTGELFF. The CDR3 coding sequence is TGTGCCAGCAGCTTTACGGAGAACACCGGGGAGCTGTTTTTT.

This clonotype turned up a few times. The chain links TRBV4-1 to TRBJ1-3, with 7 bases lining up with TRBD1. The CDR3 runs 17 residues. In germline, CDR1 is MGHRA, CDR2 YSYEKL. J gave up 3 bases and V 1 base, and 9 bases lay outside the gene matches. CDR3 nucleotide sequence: TGCGCCAGCAGCCAAGTCGAGACAGGGTTTGGTGGAAACACCATATATTTT. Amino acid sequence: CASSQVETGFGGNTIYF.

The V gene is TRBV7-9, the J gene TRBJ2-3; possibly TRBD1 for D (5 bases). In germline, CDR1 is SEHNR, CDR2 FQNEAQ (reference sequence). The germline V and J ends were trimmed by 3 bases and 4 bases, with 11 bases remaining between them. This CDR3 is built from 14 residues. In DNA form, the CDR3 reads TGTGCCAGCAGCTTGAAGGGGATGTCAGATACGCAGTATTTT. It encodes CASSLKGMSDTQYF.

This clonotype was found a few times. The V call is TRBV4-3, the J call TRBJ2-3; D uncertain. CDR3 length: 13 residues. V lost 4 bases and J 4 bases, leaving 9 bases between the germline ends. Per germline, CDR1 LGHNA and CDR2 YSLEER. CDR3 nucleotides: TGCGCCAGCAGCCGGGCGTACCCAGATACGCAGTATTTT. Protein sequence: CASSRAYPDTQYF.

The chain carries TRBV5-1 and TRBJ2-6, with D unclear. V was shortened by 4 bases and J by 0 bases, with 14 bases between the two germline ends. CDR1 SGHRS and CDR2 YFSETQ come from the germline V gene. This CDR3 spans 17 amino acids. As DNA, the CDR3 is TGCGCCAGCAGCCAGTTAATATCCCCCTCTGGGGCCAACGTCCTGACTTTC. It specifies CASSQLISPSGANVLTF.

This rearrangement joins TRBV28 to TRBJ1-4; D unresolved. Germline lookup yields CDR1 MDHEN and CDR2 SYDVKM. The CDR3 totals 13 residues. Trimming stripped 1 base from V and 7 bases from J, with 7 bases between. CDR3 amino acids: CASSLSIGEKLFF. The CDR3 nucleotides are TGTGCCAGCAGTTTATCGATCGGTGAAAAACTGTTTTTT.

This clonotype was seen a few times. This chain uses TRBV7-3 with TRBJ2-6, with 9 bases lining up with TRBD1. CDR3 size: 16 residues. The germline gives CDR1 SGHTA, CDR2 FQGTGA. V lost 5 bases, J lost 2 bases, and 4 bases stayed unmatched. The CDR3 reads CASSVNRGPGANVLTF. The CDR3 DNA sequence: TGTGCCAGCAGCGTAAACAGGGGGCCTGGGGCCAACGTCCTGACTTTC.

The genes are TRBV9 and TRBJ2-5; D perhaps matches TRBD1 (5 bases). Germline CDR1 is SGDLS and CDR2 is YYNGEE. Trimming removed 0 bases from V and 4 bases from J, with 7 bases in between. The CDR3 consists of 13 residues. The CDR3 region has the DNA TGTGCCAGCAGCGTAGAGGGGCCAGAGACCCAGTACTTC. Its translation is CASSVEGPETQYF.